The source of this TCR beta chain is a study of blood T cell repertoires in COVID-19. The authors' processing: Reference gene primer amplification yielded estimated nucleated cell counts. TCRdb keeps only in-frame clones here, not all; method: immunoSEQ multiplex PCR. That table supplies the V and J calls and clone size; D and trimming were determined from the DNA. The sample has about 140,000 clones, roughly 90% seen once. Germline CDR1 reads SGHDT; CDR2 reads YYEEEE. The CDR3 consists of 14 residues. The germline V and J ends were trimmed by 1 base and 2 bases, with 9 bases remaining between them. The clonotype was recovered from a human donor with COVID-19, enrolled during active disease. The donor label of this sample is uncertain. The chain links TRBV5-6 to TRBJ2-5; TRBD1 might be the D (6 bases). The source material was peripheral blood. As DNA, the CDR3 is TGTGCCAGCAGCTTGCCCGACAGGCAAGAGACCCAGTACTTC. Protein: CASSLPDRQETQYF.